The rows below give T cell receptor beta chains drawn from one sample of a study of beta chain features in type 1 diabetes. Assay: immunoSEQ multiplex PCR; the TCRdb copy retains only in-frame clones and omits some. The sample carries about 260,000 clones, about 20% recorded once. Sequenced material: naive CD4+ T cells from blood. The receptor source for this set is a middle-aged woman with type 1 diabetes. The CDR3 runs from the conserved cysteine through the conserved F or W. The order of the fields is J gene, clone size, V gene, D gene, CDR3 DNA, CDR3 protein. D genes are given only for firm matches. Only some rows state a clone size, as once, few, many or a class for expanded clones.

J gene: TRBJ1-2
clone size: few
V gene: TRBV9
D gene: NA
CDR3 DNA: TGTGCCAGCAGCTTCAGTGGGGGGAACTATGGCTACACCTTC
CDR3 protein: CASSFSGGNYGYTF

J gene: TRBJ2-1
clone size: NA
V gene: TRBV4-1
D gene: NA
CDR3 DNA: TGCGCCAGCAGCCCCTTCAGCTTGGAGGACGGGGAGCAGTTCTTC
CDR3 protein: CASSPFSLEDGEQFF

J gene: TRBJ2-1
clone size: NA
V gene: TRBV10-3
D gene: TRBD1
CDR3 DNA: TGTGCCATCAGTGACCCCCGGGACAGGGCCGTGAATGAGCAGTTCTTC
CDR3 protein: CAISDPRDRAVNEQFF

J gene: TRBJ1-5
clone size: NA
V gene: TRBV30
D gene: TRBD1
CDR3 DNA: TGTGCCTGGAGTCCTCAGGGGGGAAATCAGCCCCAGCATTTT
CDR3 protein: CAWSPQGGNQPQHF

J gene: TRBJ1-1
clone size: few
V gene: TRBV19
D gene: NA
CDR3 DNA: TGTGCCAGTAGTTTTCAGAACACTGAAGCTTTCTTT
CDR3 protein: CASSFQNTEAFF

J gene: TRBJ1-2
clone size: few
V gene: TRBV9
D gene: NA
CDR3 DNA: TGTGCCAGCAGCGCTAGTTACAATGCGAACTATGGCTACACCTTC
CDR3 protein: CASSASYNANYGYTF

J gene: TRBJ2-5
clone size: few
V gene: TRBV13
D gene: NA
CDR3 DNA: TGTGCCAGCAGCTTAAGCGGCGCTCAAGAGACCCAGTACTTC
CDR3 protein: CASSLSGAQETQYF

J gene: TRBJ2-6
clone size: NA
V gene: TRBV7-2
D gene: TRBD2
CDR3 DNA: TGTGCCAGCACCCCCTCGGGGAGGGCCGGGGCCAACGTCCTGACTTTC
CDR3 protein: CASTPSGRAGANVLTF

J gene: TRBJ1-2
clone size: NA
V gene: TRBV2
D gene: NA
CDR3 DNA: TGTGCCAGCAGTGCGGGTAACTATGGCTACACCTTC
CDR3 protein: CASSAGNYGYTF

J gene: TRBJ2-1
clone size: NA
V gene: TRBV19
D gene: TRBD2
CDR3 DNA: TGTGCCAGTAGATCCGGACTAGCCGGGGTGCAGTTCTTC
CDR3 protein: CASRSGLAGVQFF

J gene: TRBJ2-5
clone size: NA
V gene: TRBV2
D gene: TRBD1
CDR3 DNA: TGTGCCAGCAATTCAGGGGGCTTGGAGACCCAGTACTTC
CDR3 protein: CASNSGGLETQYF

J gene: TRBJ2-1
clone size: NA
V gene: TRBV5-4
D gene: NA
CDR3 DNA: TGTGCCAGCACCATCGAGGTGAACAGGTACAATGAGCAGTTCTTC
CDR3 protein: CASTIEVNRYNEQFF

J gene: TRBJ1-5
clone size: few
V gene: TRBV19
D gene: TRBD1
CDR3 DNA: TGTGCCAGTTCTCCGGGACAGGGTGATCAGCCCCAGCATTTT
CDR3 protein: CASSPGQGDQPQHF

J gene: TRBJ2-1
clone size: few
V gene: TRBV18
D gene: TRBD1
CDR3 DNA: TGTGCCAGCTCACCCAGGCGGGACAGGGTACATGAGCAGTTCTTC
CDR3 protein: CASSPRRDRVHEQFF

J gene: TRBJ2-7
clone size: NA
V gene: TRBV15
D gene: NA
CDR3 DNA: TGTGCCACCAGCAGAGTCAACAGGGATAAGCCCTACGAGCAGTACTTC
CDR3 protein: CATSRVNRDKPYEQYF

J gene: TRBJ1-3
clone size: few
V gene: TRBV7-2
D gene: NA
CDR3 DNA: TGTGCCAGCACCCGCTGGGCTCCGGGAAACACCATATATTTT
CDR3 protein: CASTRWAPGNTIYF

J gene: TRBJ2-2
clone size: NA
V gene: TRBV4-3
D gene: NA
CDR3 DNA: TGCGCCAGCAGCCAAGATCCCAGGGTCAGCGGGGAGCTGTTTTTT
CDR3 protein: CASSQDPRVSGELFF

J gene: TRBJ1-1
clone size: NA
V gene: TRBV30
D gene: NA
CDR3 DNA: TGTGCCTGGAGTGGGGGGGGGTCGAACACTGAAGCTTTCTTT
CDR3 protein: CAWSGGGSNTEAFF

J gene: TRBJ2-5
clone size: NA
V gene: TRBV6-5
D gene: NA
CDR3 DNA: TGTGCCAGCAGTCGGTGGGGAGGAGAGACCCAGTACTTC
CDR3 protein: CASSRWGGETQYF

J gene: TRBJ1-5
clone size: few
V gene: TRBV6-1
D gene: NA
CDR3 DNA: TGTGCCAGCAGTGAATGGGGCAGTAGCAATCAGCCCCAGCATTTT
CDR3 protein: CASSEWGSSNQPQHF

J gene: TRBJ2-4
clone size: few
V gene: TRBV2
D gene: NA
CDR3 DNA: TGTGCCAGCTCTTCGACAGGCCCCATTCAGTACTTC
CDR3 protein: CASSSTGPIQYF

J gene: TRBJ2-1
clone size: few
V gene: TRBV4-3
D gene: TRBD2
CDR3 DNA: TGCGCCAGCAGCCGGCTACTAGCGGGAGGAGACGAGCAGTTCTTC
CDR3 protein: CASSRLLAGGDEQFF

J gene: TRBJ2-6
clone size: few
V gene: TRBV5-1
D gene: NA
CDR3 DNA: TGCGCCAGCAGCCCGACGGGGACTGGGGCCAACGTCCTGACTTTC
CDR3 protein: CASSPTGTGANVLTF

J gene: TRBJ2-7
clone size: few
V gene: TRBV11-2
D gene: TRBD1
CDR3 DNA: TGTGCCAGCAGCCGGGACAGGGGGTCCTACGAGCAGTACTTC
CDR3 protein: CASSRDRGSYEQYF

J gene: TRBJ1-5
clone size: few
V gene: TRBV27
D gene: NA
CDR3 DNA: TGTGCCAGCAGTACCGGGGGGGGAGTATATAGCAATCAGCCCCAGCATTTT
CDR3 protein: CASSTGGGVYSNQPQHF

J gene: TRBJ2-5
clone size: NA
V gene: TRBV5-1
D gene: NA
CDR3 DNA: TGCGCCAGCAGCTTGGCCCCGGGGGAAGAGACCCAGTACTTC
CDR3 protein: CASSLAPGEETQYF

J gene: TRBJ1-1
clone size: NA
V gene: TRBV6-6
D gene: TRBD1
CDR3 DNA: TGTGCCAGCAGTTCCCCGGGACAGGGGGCGCAAACTGAAGCTTTCTTT
CDR3 protein: CASSSPGQGAQTEAFF

J gene: TRBJ1-5
clone size: NA
V gene: TRBV23-1
D gene: NA
CDR3 DNA: TGCGCCAGCCGCCTTCAGGACTCGCGGGGCAACAATCAGCCCCAGCATTTT
CDR3 protein: CASRLQDSRGNNQPQHF

J gene: TRBJ2-5
clone size: few
V gene: TRBV5-4
D gene: NA
CDR3 DNA: TGTGCCAGCTTCGACCCCCGGGTAGGAGAGACCCAGTACTTC
CDR3 protein: CASFDPRVGETQYF

J gene: TRBJ2-5
clone size: NA
V gene: TRBV7-2
D gene: TRBD1
CDR3 DNA: TGTGCCAGCAGCTCTATCCAGGGGGCGGAGGAGACCCAGTACTTC
CDR3 protein: CASSSIQGAEETQYF

J gene: TRBJ1-1
clone size: few
V gene: TRBV11-2
D gene: TRBD1
CDR3 DNA: TGTGCCAGCAGCTTAGCCAGGGGGCTGGCTTTCTTT
CDR3 protein: CASSLARGLAFF

J gene: TRBJ1-1
clone size: NA
V gene: TRBV18
D gene: TRBD1
CDR3 DNA: TGTGCCAGCTCACAGGGGGCGGCCACTGAAGCTTTCTTT
CDR3 protein: CASSQGAATEAFF

J gene: TRBJ1-2
clone size: few
V gene: TRBV9
D gene: TRBD1
CDR3 DNA: TGTGCCAGCAGCGTCCCAGGGGGTGATGGCTACACCTTC
CDR3 protein: CASSVPGGDGYTF

J gene: TRBJ2-1
clone size: few
V gene: TRBV19
D gene: TRBD2
CDR3 DNA: TGTGCCAGTAGTCTACGGACTAGCGCCTTGAATGAGCAGTTCTTC
CDR3 protein: CASSLRTSALNEQFF

J gene: TRBJ2-7
clone size: NA
V gene: TRBV19
D gene: NA
CDR3 DNA: TGTGCCAGTAGTGTCGACAGCCTCTACGAGCAGTACTTC
CDR3 protein: CASSVDSLYEQYF

J gene: TRBJ2-1
clone size: NA
V gene: TRBV27
D gene: TRBD2
CDR3 DNA: TGTGCCAGCACTCCGGGACTAGCTAGCAATGAGCAGTTCTTC
CDR3 protein: CASTPGLASNEQFF

J gene: TRBJ2-1
clone size: few
V gene: TRBV7-3
D gene: TRBD2
CDR3 DNA: TGTGCCAGCAGCTTACTTGGGGTAGCGGGAGGGGGTGAGCAGTTCTTC
CDR3 protein: CASSLLGVAGGGEQFF

J gene: TRBJ2-4
clone size: few
V gene: TRBV28
D gene: TRBD1
CDR3 DNA: TGTGCCAGCATTAACCTAGGGGGCAGGGACAAAAACATTCAGTACTTC
CDR3 protein: CASINLGGRDKNIQYF

J gene: TRBJ1-1
clone size: NA
V gene: TRBV30
D gene: NA
CDR3 DNA: TGTGCCTGGAGTGACAGCGGGAAGGGGCAAGCTTTCTTT
CDR3 protein: CAWSDSGKGQAFF

J gene: TRBJ2-1
clone size: NA
V gene: TRBV9
D gene: NA
CDR3 DNA: TGTGCCAGCAGCCCTTACAGTGGGAGCTCCTACAATGAGCAGTTCTTC
CDR3 protein: CASSPYSGSSYNEQFF

J gene: TRBJ2-7
clone size: NA
V gene: TRBV4-3
D gene: TRBD2
CDR3 DNA: TGCGCCAGCAGCCAAGATCGGGGGGGCCATCGGTCCTACGAGCAGTACTTC
CDR3 protein: CASSQDRGGHRSYEQYF

J gene: TRBJ1-1
clone size: NA
V gene: TRBV10-3
D gene: NA
CDR3 DNA: TGTGCCATCAGTGAGCAGGTAGACACTGAAGCTTTCTTT
CDR3 protein: CAISEQVDTEAFF

J gene: TRBJ2-5
clone size: NA
V gene: TRBV27
D gene: TRBD1
CDR3 DNA: TGTGCCAGCAGCCGACAGGGCCAAGAGACCCAGTACTTC
CDR3 protein: CASSRQGQETQYF

J gene: TRBJ1-4
clone size: few
V gene: TRBV9
D gene: NA
CDR3 DNA: TGTGCCAGCAGCCCCCGCGGGAGGGCGACTGAAAAACTGTTTTTT
CDR3 protein: CASSPRGRATEKLFF

J gene: TRBJ2-3
clone size: NA
V gene: TRBV15
D gene: TRBD1
CDR3 DNA: TGTGCCACCAGCAGAGGGGACAGGGGGGCAGATACGCAGTATTTT
CDR3 protein: CATSRGDRGADTQYF

J gene: TRBJ1-5
clone size: NA
V gene: TRBV9
D gene: NA
CDR3 DNA: TGTGCCAGCAGCGCAAGCGGAGGGTTGAATCAGCCCCAGCATTTT
CDR3 protein: CASSASGGLNQPQHF

J gene: TRBJ1-1
clone size: NA
V gene: TRBV7-3
D gene: NA
CDR3 DNA: TGTGCCAGCAGCTTAGGGTACGGGGCTGAAGCTTTCTTT
CDR3 protein: CASSLGYGAEAFF

J gene: TRBJ1-1
clone size: few
V gene: TRBV9
D gene: NA
CDR3 DNA: TGTGCCAGCAGCGTAGTAAGCCAGGGAAGGAGCACTGAAGCTTTCTTT
CDR3 protein: CASSVVSQGRSTEAFF

J gene: TRBJ2-4
clone size: few
V gene: TRBV28
D gene: NA
CDR3 DNA: TGTGCCAGCAGTTTGGGCAGGGATAACATTCAGTACTTC
CDR3 protein: CASSLGRDNIQYF

J gene: TRBJ1-2
clone size: NA
V gene: TRBV6-5
D gene: NA
CDR3 DNA: TGTGCCGTCGTGAGGGCCGGCGCCGGATATGGCTACACCTTC
CDR3 protein: CAVVRAGAGYGYTF

J gene: TRBJ1-5
clone size: few
V gene: TRBV11-1
D gene: NA
CDR3 DNA: TGTGCCAGCAGCTTAGCCCTCAATCAGCCCCAGCATTTT
CDR3 protein: CASSLALNQPQHF

J gene: TRBJ1-2
clone size: NA
V gene: TRBV5-4
D gene: NA
CDR3 DNA: TGTGCCAGCACCCCGTCTAATCGGGATGGCTACACCTTC
CDR3 protein: CASTPSNRDGYTF

J gene: TRBJ2-3
clone size: NA
V gene: TRBV29-1
D gene: NA
CDR3 DNA: TGCAGCGTTGAAGATCCACAGGATTACACAGATACGCAGTATTTT
CDR3 protein: CSVEDPQDYTDTQYF

J gene: TRBJ1-5
clone size: NA
V gene: TRBV7-8
D gene: NA
CDR3 DNA: TGTGCCAGCAGCTTAAGCAGGGCTCCCTATAGCAATCAGCCCCAGCATTTT
CDR3 protein: CASSLSRAPYSNQPQHF